This TCR beta chain came from a study of cytotoxic CD8 clonotypes in ibrutinib-treated CLL. As regards this clone: The antigen remains unidentified.

Germline V gene sequence: CDR1 MNHEY, CDR2 SMNVEV (reference sequence). CDR3 length: 15 residues. Trimming pared 3 bases from V and 1 base from J, leaving 10 bases between. Data came from immunoSEQ multiplex PCR; TCRdb stores just in-frame clones and leaves some out. The sample has more than 140,000 clones, 60% to 85% seen once. Study results and caveats: Clonality increased at ibrutinib response, then returned toward baseline at progression.

The sequence came from a human donor with chronic lymphocytic leukemia. This sample comprised PBMCs, obtained after 12 months of ibrutinib treatment. The chain is built from TRBV27 and TRBJ1-5, with a weak D call TRBD1 (5 bases). The chain's CDR3 is CASSFWGGSNQPQHF. The CDR3 DNA is TGTGCCAGCAGTTTTTGGGGCGGGAGCAATCAGCCCCAGCATTTT.